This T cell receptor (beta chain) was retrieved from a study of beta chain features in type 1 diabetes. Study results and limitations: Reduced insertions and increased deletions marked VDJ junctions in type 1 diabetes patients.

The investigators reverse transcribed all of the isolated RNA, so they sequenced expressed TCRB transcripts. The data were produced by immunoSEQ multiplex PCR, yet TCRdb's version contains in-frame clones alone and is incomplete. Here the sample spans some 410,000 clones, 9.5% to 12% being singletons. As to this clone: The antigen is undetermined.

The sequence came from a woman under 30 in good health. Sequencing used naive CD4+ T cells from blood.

CDR3 sequence (DNA): TGTGCCATCAGTGACCTCAATGAGCAGTTCTTC. Translating it yields CAISDLNEQFF. The chain joins TRBV10-3 to TRBJ2-1; no firm D call. The CDR3 runs 11 residues. Germline assignment: CDR1 ENHRY and CDR2 SYGVKD. V was trimmed by 3 bases and J by 6 bases, leaving 3 bases between them.